This T cell receptor (beta chain) was captured by sequencing in a study of shared clonotypes between healthy human individuals. Study outcomes and limitations: Compared with clonotypes that all four donors shared, non-shared clonotypes had lower generation probabilities.

For this clone: Its target is not known.

The CDR3 sequence is 14 residues long. The V and J ends lost 10 bases and 2 bases respectively, with 18 bases between them. Per the germline V gene, CDR1 is MDHEN and CDR2 is SYDVKM. For sorted subsets, 150 to 200 ng DNA per replicate equaled approximately 30,000 T cell genomes. Using immunoSEQ multiplex PCR, the repertoire was profiled, and TCRdb retains in-frame clones only, with some absent. The table has over a million clones, 95% to 97% seen once. Sequencing used naive CD4+ T cells sorted from blood. Subset indicated: CD45RA+ positively selected. The V call is TRBV28, the J call TRBJ2-7; perhaps D is TRBD1 or TRBD2 (5 bases each). This clonotype originated in a man aged 30-40 years in good health. The CDR3 is CATRTYKGTYEQYF. The CDR3 DNA reads as TGTGCCACCAGGACTTACAAGGGGACCTACGAGCAGTACTTC.